This T cell receptor beta chain was recovered during a study of tumor-infiltrating lymphocytes in primary liver carcinoma. Total RNA and DNA came together from around 20-30 mg of bulk tissue without cell sorting. cDNA specific to TCR beta was made from around 450 ng of total RNA, with a constant-region primer employed for priming. Slightly modified ARM-PCR with three nested multiplex PCR rounds yielded TCR beta libraries. From the multiplex PCR reads, TCRdb called clonotypes with MiXCR, one entry per CDR3 protein. The sample lists about 120,000 distinct CDR3 sequences; 50% to 65% were seen once. This clonotype was recorded many times. This receptor was taken from a woman in her sixties with primary liver carcinoma and hepatitis B virus infection. Material for sequencing was liver tumor tissue from sampling region 1. The subset is: tumor region T1, superior pole.

Here the CDR3 DNA reads TGTGCCAGCAGTTACTCTAAAGGACTAGCGGACAACTACGAGCAGTACTTC. Its protein product is CASSYSKGLADNYEQYF. This chain links TRBV6-5 with TRBJ2-7, with TRBD2 matching 10 bases. CDR3 length equals 17 residues. Germline V gene sequence: CDR1 MNHEY, CDR2 SVGAGI. V shed 0 bases, J shed 3 bases, and the junction held 8 bases outside the gene matches.